Listed here are 13 T cell receptor beta chains from one sample, sequenced in a study of regulatory and conventional T cells in RAG deficiency (dated by TCRdb to 2017 to 2019). The library was obtained by the immunoSEQ multiplex PCR assay. Entries here come from immuneACCESS through TCRdb and include only in-frame sequences with V and J called. Some clones fail to appear in such tables; in the studies checked, an unresolved V gene covers under half of the shortfall, and the cause of the remainder is unknown. For this sample there are 32,000 or so clones; about 88% appear just once. The top ten constitute roughly an eighth of the sample. This same sample was also taken into another study, of regulatory T cells. In that second paper, the authors write: For the multiplex PCR, 52 forward TRBV primers and 13 reverse TRBJ primers were used, and amplification bias was corrected with both assay-based and computational methods.

The sequenced material came from CD8+ T cells sorted from blood. These receptor sequences come from a human donor in good health.

This clone was detected only a few times. This chain links TRBV28 with TRBJ1-3; D ambiguous. V gave up 7 bases and J gave up 2 bases, with 9 bases separating them. The CDR3 consists of 13 residues. CDR1 MDHEN and CDR2 SYDVKM come from the germline V gene. DNA of the CDR3: TGTGCCAGCAATGGTGATGCTGGAAACACCATATATTTT. Its translation is CASNGDAGNTIYF.

The chain has TRBV7-3 and TRBJ2-5; D is ambiguous. V gave up 5 bases and J gave up 4 bases, with 14 bases separating them. This CDR3 spans 14 amino acids. CDR1 SGHTA and CDR2 FQGTGA come from the germline V gene. CDR3 sequence: CASSPSPTGETQYF. CDR3 DNA: TGTGCCAGCAGCCCCAGCCCGACGGGAGAGACCCAGTACTTC.

CDR3 residues: CATLDRFKYGYTF. The CDR3 coding sequence is TGTGCCACCCTGGACAGGTTTAAGTATGGCTACACCTTC. The V call is TRBV6-1, the J call TRBJ1-2; 7 bases line up with TRBD1. Per the germline V gene, CDR1 is MNHNS and CDR2 is SASEGT. J lost 5 bases, V lost 10 bases, and 10 bases had no gene match. This CDR3 is 13 amino acids long.

V is TRBV6-1 and J is TRBJ1-2; D gene unclear. Per the germline V gene, CDR1 is MNHNS and CDR2 is SASEGT. Trimming took 1 base from V and 0 from J, leaving 6 bases between them. CDR3 length: 14 amino acids. The CDR3 coding sequence is TGTGCCAGCAGTGAAGGCCCGGCTAACTATGGCTACACCTTC. Its translation: CASSEGPANYGYTF.

This rearrangement joins TRBV19 to TRBJ1-1, with D maybe TRBD1 (5 bases). V lost 10 bases, J lost 1 base, and 13 bases lay in between. CDR1 is LNHDA and CDR2 is SQIVND in the germline V gene (reference sequence). The CDR3 loop spans 13 amino acids. The CDR3: CATAAGTNTEAFF. In DNA form, the CDR3 reads TGTGCCACTGCGGCAGGGACGAACACTGAAGCTTTCTTT.

The gene calls are TRBV2 and TRBJ2-7, with 8 bases fitting TRBD1. The CDR3 runs to 13 residues. The J segment lost 6 bases and the V segment lost 4 bases, leaving 5 bases of the junction unmatched. CDR1 and CDR2 from the germline V gene are SNHLY and FYNNEI. As DNA, the CDR3 is TGTGCCAGCAGTGCACGGGACAGGACCGAGCAGTACTTC. It codes for CASSARDRTEQYF.

The rearrangement uses TRBV6-1 and TRBJ1-1, with 7 bases matching TRBD1. CDR1 is MNHNS, CDR2 SASEGT, per germline. V gave up 5 bases and J gave up 5 bases; unmatched junction bases: 2. The CDR3 runs 12 residues. In DNA form, the CDR3 reads TGTGCCAGCAGTTCAGGGGGGACTGAAGCTTTCTTT. It is translated as CASSSGGTEAFF.

V and J are TRBV7-9 and TRBJ2-7; 8 bases match TRBD1. CDR3 length: 13 residues. V shed 3 bases, J shed 3 bases, and the junction held 1 base outside the gene matches. Germline loops: CDR1 SEHNR, CDR2 FQNEAQ (reference sequence). CDR3 in DNA: TGTGCCAGCAGCTTCGGACAGGGCTACGAGCAGTACTTC. Amino acids: CASSFGQGYEQYF.

The chain employs TRBV7-2 and TRBJ2-7; D is uncertain. CDR1 is SGHTA and CDR2 is FQGNSA in the germline V gene. CDR3 size: 15 residues. Trimming removed 5 bases at V and 5 bases at J, with 19 bases between. CDR3 residues: CASSPRTPLGHEQYF. CDR3 nucleotides: TGTGCCAGCAGCCCTCGTACCCCCCTAGGACACGAGCAGTACTTC. The full variable domain, rest sourced from reference TRBV7-2 and TRBJ2-7, is GAGVSQSPSNKVTEKGKDVELRCDPISGHTALYWYRQSLGQGLEFLIYFQGNSAPDKSGLPSDRFSAERTGGSVSTLTIQRTQQEDSAVYLCASSPRTPLGHEQYFGPGTRLTVT.

The rearrangement uses TRBV29-1 and TRBJ2-1; 7 bases match TRBD2. The CDR3 sequence is 13 residues long. The V segment lost 7 bases and the J segment 7 bases; nucleotides outside the gene matches: 10. Germline CDR1 is SQVTM and CDR2 is ANQGSEA. CDR3 region: CSADGGGVNEQFF. The CDR3 coding sequence is TGCAGCGCGGACGGGGGAGGGGTAAATGAGCAGTTCTTC.

Here the CDR3 reads CASSLGGGMNTEAFF. CDR3 nucleotides: TGTGCCAGCAGCTTAGGCGGAGGCATGAACACTGAAGCTTTCTTT. V gene TRBV7-6 combines with J gene TRBJ1-1; no clear D. This CDR3 region has 15 residues. V was clipped by 1 base and J by 0 bases, with 9 bases between them. CDR1 is SGHVS and CDR2 is FNYEAQ in the germline V gene.

This sequence joins TRBV7-3 and TRBJ2-1, with a tentative D call TRBD2 (6 bases). The germline V gene encodes CDR1 SGHTA and CDR2 FQGTGA. CDR3 length equals 15 residues. Trimming shortened V by 1 base and J by 6 bases, and 13 bases separated the two germline ends. This CDR3 is CASSLIGGVANEQFF. DNA for the CDR3: TGTGCCAGCAGCTTAATTGGCGGGGTAGCCAATGAGCAGTTCTTC. The full variable domain, completed using reference TRBV7-3 and TRBJ2-1, is GAGVSQTPSNKVTEKGKYVELRCDPISGHTALYWYRQSLGQGPEFLIYFQGTGAADDSGLPNDRFFAVRPEGSVSTLKIQRTERGDSAVYLCASSLIGGVANEQFFGPGTRLTVL.

The CDR3 bases are TGTGCCAGCAGCCCAGGTAGATACACTGAAGCTTTCTTT. Protein product: CASSPGRYTEAFF. V is TRBV9 and J is TRBJ1-1, with D uncertain. V was shortened by 4 bases and J by 3 bases, with 10 bases between the two germline ends. CDR3 length: 13 residues. Germline values: CDR1 SGDLS, CDR2 YYNGEE.